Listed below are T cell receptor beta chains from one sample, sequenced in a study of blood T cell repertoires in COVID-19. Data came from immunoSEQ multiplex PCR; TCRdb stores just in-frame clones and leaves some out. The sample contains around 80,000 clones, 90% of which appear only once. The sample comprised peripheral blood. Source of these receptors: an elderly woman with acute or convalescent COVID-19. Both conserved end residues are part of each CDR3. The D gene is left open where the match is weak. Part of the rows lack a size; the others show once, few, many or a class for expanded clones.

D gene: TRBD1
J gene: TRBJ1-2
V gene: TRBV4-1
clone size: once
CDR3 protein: CASSQGQSYGYTF
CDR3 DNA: TGCGCCAGCAGCCAGGGACAGTCCTATGGCTACACCTTC

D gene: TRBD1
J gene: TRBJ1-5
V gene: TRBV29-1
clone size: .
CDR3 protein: CSVVGQGIGQPQHF
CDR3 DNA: TGCAGCGTTGTGGGACAGGGTATTGGGCAGCCCCAGCATTTT

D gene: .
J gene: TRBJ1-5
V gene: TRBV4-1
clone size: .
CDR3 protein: CASSQGSQPQHF
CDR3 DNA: TGCGCCAGCAGCCAAGGGAGTCAGCCCCAGCATTTT

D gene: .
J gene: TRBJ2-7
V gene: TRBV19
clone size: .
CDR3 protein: CASSELAGNSYEQYF
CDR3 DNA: TGTGCCAGTAGTGAGTTGGCAGGAAACTCCTACGAGCAGTACTTC

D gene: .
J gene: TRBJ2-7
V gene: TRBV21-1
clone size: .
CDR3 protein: CASSKWSRTEPYEQYF
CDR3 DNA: TGTGCCAGCAGCAAATGGAGTAGGACAGAACCCTACGAGCAGTACTTC

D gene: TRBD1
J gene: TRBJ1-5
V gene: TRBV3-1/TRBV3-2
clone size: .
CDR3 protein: CASSQGDRRFQPQHF
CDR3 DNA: TGTGCCAGCAGCCAAGGGGACAGGAGGTTTCAGCCCCAGCATTTT

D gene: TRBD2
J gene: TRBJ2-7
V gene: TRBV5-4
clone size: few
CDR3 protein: CASSIGTSSYEQYF
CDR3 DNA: TGTGCCAGCAGTATAGGGACTAGCTCCTACGAGCAGTACTTC

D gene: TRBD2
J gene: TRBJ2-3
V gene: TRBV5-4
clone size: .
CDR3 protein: CASRIGTSGASTDTQYF
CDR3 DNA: TGTGCCAGCAGAATAGGGACTAGCGGGGCCTCCACAGATACGCAGTATTTT

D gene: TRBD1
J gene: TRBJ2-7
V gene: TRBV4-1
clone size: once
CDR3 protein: CASSQADRGLGDQYF
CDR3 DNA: TGCGCCAGCAGCCAAGCGGACAGGGGGCTGGGGGACCAGTACTTC

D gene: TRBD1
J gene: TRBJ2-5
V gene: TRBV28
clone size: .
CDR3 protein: CASPQTGGLETQYF
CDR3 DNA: TGTGCCAGCCCCCAAACAGGGGGCTTGGAGACCCAGTACTTC

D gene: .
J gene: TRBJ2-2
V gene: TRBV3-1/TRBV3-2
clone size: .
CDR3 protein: CASSQGGLGTGELFF
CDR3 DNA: TGTGCCAGCAGCCAAGGGGGACTGGGCACGGGGGAGCTGTTTTTT

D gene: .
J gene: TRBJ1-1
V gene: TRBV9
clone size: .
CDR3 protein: CASSVGADTEAFF
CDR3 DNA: TGTGCCAGCAGCGTAGGGGCCGACACTGAAGCTTTCTTT

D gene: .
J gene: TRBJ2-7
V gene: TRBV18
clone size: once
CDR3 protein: CATGQGPYEQYF
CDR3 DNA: TGTGCCACCGGACAAGGCCCCTACGAGCAGTACTTC

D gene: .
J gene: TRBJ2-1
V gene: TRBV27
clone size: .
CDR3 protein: CASSFRLDSYNEQFF
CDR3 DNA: TGTGCCAGCAGTTTTAGACTAGACTCCTACAATGAGCAGTTCTTC

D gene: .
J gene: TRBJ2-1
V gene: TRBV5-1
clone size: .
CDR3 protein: CASSLDQGSYNEQFF
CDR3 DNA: TGCGCCAGCAGCTTGGATCAGGGGTCCTACAATGAGCAGTTCTTC

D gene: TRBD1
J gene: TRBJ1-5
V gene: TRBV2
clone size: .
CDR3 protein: CASSADRGNQPQHF
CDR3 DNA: TGTGCCAGCAGTGCGGACAGGGGGAATCAGCCCCAGCATTTT

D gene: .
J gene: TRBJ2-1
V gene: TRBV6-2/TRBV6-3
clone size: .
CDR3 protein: CASSYSTGKTYNEQFF
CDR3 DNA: TGTGCCAGCAGTTACAGCACAGGGAAAACCTACAATGAGCAGTTCTTC

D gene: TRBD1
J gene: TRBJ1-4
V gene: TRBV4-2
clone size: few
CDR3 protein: CASSQDRATNEKLFF
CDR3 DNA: TGTGCCAGCAGCCAGGACAGGGCAACTAATGAAAAACTGTTTTTT

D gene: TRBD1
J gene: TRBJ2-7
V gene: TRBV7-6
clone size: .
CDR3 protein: CASSLAKGGTLTEQYF
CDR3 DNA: TGTGCCAGCAGCTTAGCAAAAGGGGGCACCCTGACTGAGCAGTACTTC

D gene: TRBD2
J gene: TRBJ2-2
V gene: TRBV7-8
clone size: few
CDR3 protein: CASSLGGGRAYTGELFF
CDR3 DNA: TGTGCCAGCAGCTTAGGAGGCGGGAGGGCCTACACCGGGGAGCTGTTTTTT

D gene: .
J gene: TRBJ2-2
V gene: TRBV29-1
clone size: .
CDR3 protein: CSAQLTLLTGELFF
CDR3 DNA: TGCAGCGCCCAATTGACACTGTTAACCGGGGAGCTGTTTTTT

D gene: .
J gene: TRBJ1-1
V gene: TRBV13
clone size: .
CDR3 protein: CASTRREVAMNTEAFF
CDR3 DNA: TGTGCCAGCACCCGTCGGGAAGTGGCAATGAACACTGAAGCTTTCTTT

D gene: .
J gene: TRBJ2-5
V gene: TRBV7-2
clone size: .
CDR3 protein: CASSWDWAGETQYF
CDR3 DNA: TGTGCCAGCAGCTGGGACTGGGCGGGGGAGACCCAGTACTTC

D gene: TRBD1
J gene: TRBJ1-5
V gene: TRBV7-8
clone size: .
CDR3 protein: CASSLRPRGRLIDQPQHF
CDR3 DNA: TGTGCCAGCAGCTTAAGGCCCAGGGGGCGGCTAATTGATCAGCCCCAGCATTTT

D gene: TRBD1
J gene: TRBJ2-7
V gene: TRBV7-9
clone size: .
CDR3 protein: CASSSGQGSVSYEQYF
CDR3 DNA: TGTGCCAGCAGCTCGGGACAGGGCTCCGTTTCCTACGAGCAGTACTTC

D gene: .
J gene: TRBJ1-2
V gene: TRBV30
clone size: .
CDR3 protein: CAWSVHLDSCTDGYTF
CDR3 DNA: TGTGCCTGGAGTGTTCACCTGGACAGTTGCACTGATGGCTACACCTTC

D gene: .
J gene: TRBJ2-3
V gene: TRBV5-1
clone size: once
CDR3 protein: CASSRLGHSTDTQYF
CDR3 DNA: TGCGCCAGCAGCCGACTAGGACATAGCACAGATACGCAGTATTTT

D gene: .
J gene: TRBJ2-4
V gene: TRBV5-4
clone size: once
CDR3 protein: CASSLVGAGDIQYF
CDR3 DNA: TGTGCCAGCAGCTTGGTGGGGGCTGGAGACATTCAGTACTTC

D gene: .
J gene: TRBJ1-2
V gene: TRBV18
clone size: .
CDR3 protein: CASSPVRVPNYGYTF
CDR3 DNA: TGTGCCAGCTCACCAGTGAGGGTACCTAACTATGGCTACACCTTC

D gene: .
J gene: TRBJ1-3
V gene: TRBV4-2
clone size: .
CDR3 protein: CASSQDSKQPISGNTIYF
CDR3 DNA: TGTGCCAGCAGCCAAGATAGTAAGCAACCAATCTCTGGAAACACCATATATTTT

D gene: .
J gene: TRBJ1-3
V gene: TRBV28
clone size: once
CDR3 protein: CASSKGQRGNTIYF
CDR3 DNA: TGTGCCAGCAGTAAAGGACAGCGCGGAAACACCATATATTTT

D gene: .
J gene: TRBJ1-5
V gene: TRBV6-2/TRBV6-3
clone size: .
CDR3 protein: CASSYTPPQDLSNQPQHF
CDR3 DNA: TGTGCCAGCAGTTACACCCCCCCACAGGACCTTAGCAATCAGCCCCAGCATTTT

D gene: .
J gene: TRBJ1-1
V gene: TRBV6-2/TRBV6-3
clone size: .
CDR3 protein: CASSLQGNTEAFF
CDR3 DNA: TGTGCCAGCAGCCTACAGGGGAACACTGAAGCTTTCTTT

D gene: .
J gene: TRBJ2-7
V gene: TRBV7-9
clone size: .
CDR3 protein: CASSPARLYEQYF
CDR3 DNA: TGTGCCAGCAGCCCGGCTAGGTTGTACGAGCAGTACTTC

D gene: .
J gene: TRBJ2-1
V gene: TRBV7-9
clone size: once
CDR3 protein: CASRARAGSSYNEQFF
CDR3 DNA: TGTGCCAGCAGGGCCCGGGCCGGGAGTTCCTACAATGAGCAGTTCTTC

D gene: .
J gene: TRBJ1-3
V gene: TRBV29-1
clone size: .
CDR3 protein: CSVAGGPSGNTIYF
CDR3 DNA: TGCAGCGTTGCGGGGGGGCCTTCTGGAAACACCATATATTTT

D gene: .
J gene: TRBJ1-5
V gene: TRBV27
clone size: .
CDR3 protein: CASSLTGQSNQPQHF
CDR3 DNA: TGTGCCAGCAGTTTAACCGGACAGTCCAATCAGCCCCAGCATTTT

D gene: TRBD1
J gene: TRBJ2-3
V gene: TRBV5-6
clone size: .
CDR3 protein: CASSLQGGTDTQYF
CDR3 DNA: TGTGCCAGCAGCCTTCAGGGGGGCACAGATACGCAGTATTTT

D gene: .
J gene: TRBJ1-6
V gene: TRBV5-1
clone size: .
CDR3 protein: CASSQGNRDSPLHF
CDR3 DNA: TGCGCCAGCAGCCAGGGCAACCGGGATTCACCCCTCCACTTT

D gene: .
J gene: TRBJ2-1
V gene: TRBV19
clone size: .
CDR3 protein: CASSVDRNNEQFF
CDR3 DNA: TGTGCCAGTAGTGTAGACAGAAACAATGAGCAGTTCTTC

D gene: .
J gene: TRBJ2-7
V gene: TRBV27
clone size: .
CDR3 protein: CASSRGQITYEQYF
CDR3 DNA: TGTGCCAGCAGTCGCGGACAGATTACCTACGAGCAGTACTTC

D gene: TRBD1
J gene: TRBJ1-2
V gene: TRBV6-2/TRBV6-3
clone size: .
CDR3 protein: CASSYSRATGVYGYTF
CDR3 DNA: TGTGCCAGCAGTTACTCCCGGGCGACAGGGGTATATGGCTACACCTTC

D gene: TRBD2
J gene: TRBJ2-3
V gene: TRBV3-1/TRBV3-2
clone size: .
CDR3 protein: CASSRSSGGTDTQYF
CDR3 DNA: TGTGCCAGCAGTCGGTCTAGCGGTGGAACAGATACGCAGTATTTT

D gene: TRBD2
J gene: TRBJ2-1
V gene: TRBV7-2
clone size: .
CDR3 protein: CASSPSGGAGNEQFF
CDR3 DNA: TGTGCCAGCAGCCCCTCCGGGGGGGCGGGCAATGAGCAGTTCTTC

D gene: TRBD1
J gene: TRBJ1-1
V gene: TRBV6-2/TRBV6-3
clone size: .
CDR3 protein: CASSSRTGSTEAFF
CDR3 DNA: TGTGCCAGCAGTTCCCGGACAGGGAGCACTGAAGCTTTCTTT

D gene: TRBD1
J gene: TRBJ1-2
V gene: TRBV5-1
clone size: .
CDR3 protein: CASSFLGQGEGYTF
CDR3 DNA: TGCGCCAGCAGCTTCTTGGGACAGGGCGAGGGCTACACCTTC

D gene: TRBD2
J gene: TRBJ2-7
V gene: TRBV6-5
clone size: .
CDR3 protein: CASILSGGSYEQYF
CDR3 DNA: TGTGCCAGCATCCTTAGCGGGGGTTCCTACGAGCAGTACTTC

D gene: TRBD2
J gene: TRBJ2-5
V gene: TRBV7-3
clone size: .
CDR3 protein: CASSRTSGSLETQYF
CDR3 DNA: TGTGCCAGCAGCCGAACTAGCGGGAGTTTGGAGACCCAGTACTTC

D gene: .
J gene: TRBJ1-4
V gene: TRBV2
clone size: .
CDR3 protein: CATLESATNEKLFF
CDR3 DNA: TGTGCCACCCTGGAGTCTGCAACTAATGAAAAACTGTTTTTT

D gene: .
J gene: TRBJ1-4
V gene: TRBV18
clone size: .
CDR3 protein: CASSRNSRVATNEKLFF
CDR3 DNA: TGTGCCAGCTCTCGAAACAGCAGGGTCGCAACTAATGAAAAACTGTTTTTT

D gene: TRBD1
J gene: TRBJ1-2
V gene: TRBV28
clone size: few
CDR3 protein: CASSPGTANYGYTF
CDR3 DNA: TGTGCCAGCAGTCCTGGGACAGCTAACTATGGCTACACCTTC

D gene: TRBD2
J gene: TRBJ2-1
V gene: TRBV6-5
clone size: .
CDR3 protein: CASSYSRTSGYNEQFF
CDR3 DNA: TGTGCCAGCAGCTACTCTAGGACTAGCGGCTACAATGAGCAGTTCTTC

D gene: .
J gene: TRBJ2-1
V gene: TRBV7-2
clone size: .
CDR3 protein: CASAGISRINEQFF
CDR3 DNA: TGTGCCAGCGCTGGAATTAGCCGTATTAATGAGCAGTTCTTC

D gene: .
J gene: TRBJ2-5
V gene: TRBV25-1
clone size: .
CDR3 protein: CASSDPGETQYF
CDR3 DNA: TGTGCCAGCAGTGATCCCGGGGAGACCCAGTACTTC

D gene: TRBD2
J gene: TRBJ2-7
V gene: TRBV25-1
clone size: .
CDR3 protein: CASSQRESIYEQYF
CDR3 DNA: TGTGCCAGCAGCCAGCGGGAGAGTATCTACGAGCAGTACTTC

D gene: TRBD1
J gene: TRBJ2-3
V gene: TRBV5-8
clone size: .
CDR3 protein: CASSLTGGGTDTQYF
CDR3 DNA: TGTGCCAGCAGCTTGACAGGGGGAGGCACAGATACGCAGTATTTT

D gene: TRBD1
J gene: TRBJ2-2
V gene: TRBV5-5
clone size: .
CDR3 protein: CASSLTDRGGNTGELFF
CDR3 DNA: TGTGCCAGCAGCCTGACCGACAGGGGGGGGAACACCGGGGAGCTGTTTTTT

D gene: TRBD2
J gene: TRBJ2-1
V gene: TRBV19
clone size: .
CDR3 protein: CASSEGLGIINEQFF
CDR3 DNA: TGTGCCAGTAGTGAGGGACTAGGGATAATCAATGAGCAGTTCTTC